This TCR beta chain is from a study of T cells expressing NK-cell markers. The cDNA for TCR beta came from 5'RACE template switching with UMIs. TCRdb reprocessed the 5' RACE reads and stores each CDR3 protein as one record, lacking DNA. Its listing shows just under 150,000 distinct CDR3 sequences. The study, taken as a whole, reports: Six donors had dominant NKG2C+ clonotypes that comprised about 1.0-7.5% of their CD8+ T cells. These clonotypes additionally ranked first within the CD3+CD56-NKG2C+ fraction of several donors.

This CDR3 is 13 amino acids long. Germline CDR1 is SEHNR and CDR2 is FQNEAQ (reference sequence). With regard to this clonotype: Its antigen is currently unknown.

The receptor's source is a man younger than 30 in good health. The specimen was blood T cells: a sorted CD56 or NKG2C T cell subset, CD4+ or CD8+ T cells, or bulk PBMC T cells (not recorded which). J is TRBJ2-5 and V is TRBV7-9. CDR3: CAGELPMGETQYF.